This record covers a single TCR beta chain. What it binds is not known. The second PCR ran about 7 to 12 cycles with a sample-barcoded 5' primer and J-beta primers. TCRdb reanalysed the 5' RACE reads using MiXCR and keeps one entry per CDR3 protein. The data show about 1.8 million distinct CDR3 sequences, about 50% seen once. The CDR3 loop spans 14 amino acids. Trimming stripped 3 bases from V and 3 bases from J, with 11 bases between. Germline CDR1 and CDR2: KGHDR and SFDVKD. These data come from a study of blood T cells in healthy people across ages. General study results and limits: Comparison with aged donors showed that long-lived donors had more naive CD4+ cells and higher diversity. Age advanced and TCR beta diversity per million T cells fell, roughly linearly.

This receptor was identified in a woman aged 40-49 years in good health. Sequenced material: blood. The chain recombines TRBV24-1 with TRBJ2-7; D is undetermined. CDR3 coding DNA: TGTGCCACCAGTGATAGTCCGAAAAGCTACGAGCAGTACTTC. It codes for CATSDSPKSYEQYF.